This section outlines one T cell receptor beta chain sequence together with its context. CDR3 length: 11 residues. The V and J ends lost 0 bases and 9 bases respectively, with 4 bases between them. Germline-derived CDR1 and CDR2 are SGDLS and YYNGEE. These data originate in a study of patients and donors after allogeneic stem cell transplantation. TCRdb ran MiXCR on the RT-PCR reads and lists one entry per CDR3 protein. The repertoire consists of more than 850,000 distinct CDR3 sequences, with roughly 18% occurring once and the leading ten covering around 6%. The material sequenced was blood, either unsorted or a sorted T cell fraction (not recorded which). The rearrangement uses TRBV9 and TRBJ2-1; D ambiguous. The sequence derives from a human donor who was either an allogeneic HSCT recipient or a stem cell or donor lymphocyte infusion donor (not recorded which). It is not recorded whose cells these are; they may come from a transplant donor. CDR3 loop: CASSVDSEQFF. The DNA of the CDR3 is TGTGCCAGCAGCGTAGACAGTGAGCAGTTCTTC.